This entry lists 12 T cell receptor beta chains sequenced from one sample in a study of cytomegalovirus exposure and HLA in healthy donors. Amplification used 60 Vbeta primers and 13 Jbeta primers. The method was immunoSEQ multiplex PCR; TCRdb's version includes in-frame clones alone and lacks a portion of them. The sample includes fewer than 200,000 clones, 65% to 85% of them seen just once. The specimen sequenced was PBMCs. These receptor sequences come from a young woman in good health and CMV-seronegative.

Remarks on this clone: Within the sample, other DNA sequences also encode this same CDR3. V and J are TRBV28 and TRBJ1-1; D perhaps matches TRBD1 (5 bases). The CDR3 consists of 14 residues. Germline V gives CDR1 MDHEN, CDR2 SYDVKM. V lost 2 bases and J lost 2, with 9 bases in between. The CDR3 loop reads CASSLIQGNTEAFF. The CDR3 DNA reads as TGTGCCAGCAGTTTAATCCAGGGAAACACTGAAGCTTTCTTT. The full variable domain, rest sourced from reference TRBV28 and TRBJ1-1, is DVKVTQSSRYLVKRTGEKVFLECVQDMDHENMFWYRQDPGLGLRLIYFSYDVKMKEKGDIPEGYSVSREKKERFSLILESASTNQTSMYLCASSLIQGNTEAFFGQGTRLTVV.

Note on this clone: A junction end diverges from the germline sequence, so it may reflect a read error. The rearrangement joins TRBV27 to TRBJ2-1; D possibly corresponds to TRBD2 (6 bases). The CDR3 is 17 residues long. Looked up from germline, CDR1 is MNHEY and CDR2 is SMNVEV (reference sequence). Here the CDR3 reads CASNLMGGPPRSNEQFF. The CDR3 bases are TGTGCCAGCAATTTAATGGGGGGACCTCCACGGTCCAATGAGCAGTTCTTC.

This chain joins TRBV2 and TRBJ2-7, with D perhaps TRBD1 (5 bases). Trimming took off 5 bases at V and 1 base at J, with 12 bases between the two ends. The germline gives CDR1 SNHLY, CDR2 FYNNEI. CDR3 length equals 14 residues. CDR3 loop: CASSPSGISYEQYF. In nucleotides, the CDR3 is TGTGCCAGCAGTCCATCAGGGATTTCCTACGAGCAGTACTTC.

The chain employs TRBV5-1 and TRBJ2-5; D ambiguous. Trimming removed 1 base at V and 5 bases at J, with 12 bases between. Germline V gives CDR1 SGHRS, CDR2 YFSETQ. The CDR3 runs 14 residues. The CDR3 region has the DNA TGCGCCAGCAGCTTGACTACCGGGTTCGAGACCCAGTACTTC. Its translation is CASSLTTGFETQYF.

This chain links TRBV5-8 with TRBJ2-7, with D hard to call. Germline CDR1 and CDR2: SGHTS and YDEGEE. This CDR3 is built from 15 residues. The V gene lost 1 base and the J gene lost 5 bases, with 16 bases spanning the gap. DNA of the CDR3: TGTGCCAGCAGCTTGATACTACCCAACGCCCACGAGCAGTACTTC. Translation: CASSLILPNAHEQYF.

For the CDR3, the DNA is TGTGCCAGCAACCGGGACAGGGGGCCGGGGGAAGCTTTCTTT. Translating gives CASNRDRGPGEAFF. The V and J genes are TRBV2 and TRBJ1-1; 12 bases map to TRBD1. The CDR3 has 14 amino acids. CDR1 and CDR2 from the germline V gene are SNHLY and FYNNEI. V was pared by 7 bases and J by 8 bases, with 8 bases of the junction left unmatched.

The chain couples TRBV11-3 to TRBJ1-1; D is unclear. Trimming took off 2 bases at V and 0 bases at J, with 10 bases between the two ends. This CDR3 has 15 amino acids. Germline lookup yields CDR1 SGHNT and CDR2 YENEEA. CDR3 loop: CASSLRGGLNTEAFF. DNA for the CDR3: TGTGCCAGCAGCTTAAGAGGCGGATTGAACACTGAAGCTTTCTTT.

This clone was detected only once. A read error may account for a junction end that differs from germline. The sample carries other DNA sequences with the same CDR3. The chain carries TRBV7-9 and TRBJ2-1; perhaps TRBD1 as D (6 bases). Germline V gene data show CDR1 as SEHNR and CDR2 as FQNEAQ (reference sequence). This CDR3 is built from 15 residues. The CDR3 nucleotides read TGCGCCAGCAGCCCCGAGGGGGTCTTTTACAATGAGCAGTTCTTC. Translation: CASSPEGVFYNEQFF.

This clone was found once. The rearrangement uses TRBV5-4 and TRBJ1-4; 9 bases map to TRBD1. V lost 4 bases to trimming and J lost 8 bases; unmatched junction nucleotides: 9. The CDR3 extends over 15 amino acids. CDR1 and CDR2 (germline): SGHNT, YYREEE (reference sequence). The CDR3 is CASSPGDRAAEKLFF. CDR3 in DNA: TGTGCCAGCAGCCCTGGGGACAGGGCAGCAGAAAAACTGTTTTTT.

This clone came up a few times. This chain uses TRBV19 with TRBJ2-2; tentatively, D is TRBD2 (5 bases). V gave up 3 bases and J gave up 3 bases, with 8 bases separating them. The V gene's germline CDR1 is LNHDA and CDR2 SQIVND (reference sequence). The CDR3 contains 14 residues. Here the CDR3 reads CASSILRDTGELFF. CDR3 bases: TGTGCCAGTAGTATTTTGAGGGACACCGGGGAGCTGTTTTTT.

This clone was picked up one time. At one end, the junction sequence differs from germline, possibly due to a read error. The V gene is TRBV7-9, the J gene TRBJ2-2; D is undetermined. The CDR3 extends over 15 amino acids. The germline gives CDR1 SEHNR, CDR2 FQNEAQ (reference sequence). The CDR3 spells CSSSLGHSYTGELFF. CDR3 coding DNA: TGTTCCAGCAGCTTAGGTCACTCCTACACCGGGGAGCTGTTTTTT. The whole variable domain, remainder taken from reference TRBV7-9 and TRBJ2-2, is DTGVSQNPRHKITKRGQNVTFRCDPISEHNRLYWYRQTLGQGPEFLTYFQNEAQLEKSRLLSDRFSAERPKGSFSTLEIQRTEQGDSAMYLCSSSLGHSYTGELFFGEGSRLTVL.

J is TRBJ2-7 and V is TRBV11-2; no firm D call. From germline, CDR1 is SGHAT and CDR2 FQNNGV. The CDR3 is 14 amino acids. V lost 3 bases and J lost 4, with 13 bases in between. The CDR3 DNA follows: TGTGCCAGCAGCTTGGGCCTAAGGTTGTACGAGCAGTACTTC. Its translation is CASSLGLRLYEQYF. Filled out from reference TRBV11-2 and TRBJ2-7, the complete variable domain reads EAGVAQSPRYKIIEKRQSVAFWCNPISGHATLYWYQQILGQGPKLLIQFQNNGVVDDSQLPKDRFSAERLKGVDSTLKIQPAKLEDSAVYLCASSLGLRLYEQYFGPGTRLTVT.